What follows describes a single T cell receptor (beta chain). What it binds is unknown. The sample belongs to a study of cytomegalovirus exposure and HLA in healthy donors. Turning to the study itself: In a later analysis, it was reported that the approximately 110 validation repertoires had been produced on the same platform as the 690 or so repertoires belonging to the first cohort. Broader study findings: The study recorded 150 to 200 TCR beta chains that were cytomegalovirus-associated.

CDR3 length: 14 amino acids. CDR1 SGHNT and CDR2 YYREEE come from the germline V gene (reference sequence). With 0 bases clipped from V and 7 bases from J, the junction kept 7 bases outside the gene matches. The protocol was immunoSEQ multiplex PCR, while the TCRdb copy is restricted to in-frame clones and leaves out a portion. The sample carries more than 95,000 clones, less than 90% recorded once. The chain employs TRBV5-4 and TRBJ2-7; 7 nucleotides agree with TRBD1. The clonotype originates from a man in his late teens or twenties in good health and CMV-seropositive. Material: PBMCs. Here the CDR3 reads CASSLGQGVSEQYF. The CDR3 coding sequence is TGTGCCAGCAGCTTGGGGCAGGGGGTGAGTGAGCAGTACTTC. Full variable domain (outside the CDR3, taken from reference TRBV5-4 and TRBJ2-7): ETGVTQSPTHLIKTRGQQVTLRCSSQSGHNTVSWYQQALGQGPQFIFQYYREEENGRGNFPPRFSGLQFPNYSSELNVNALELDDSALYLCASSLGQGVSEQYFGPGTRLTVT.